Below, 8 T cell receptor beta chains from the same sample are listed, as sequenced in a study of beta chain features in type 1 diabetes. The sequenced template was cDNA made from the entire isolated RNA. Clones were read by immunoSEQ multiplex PCR, and TCRdb kept only the in-frame ones, dropping some. The profile shows 350,000 to 450,000 clones, roughly 13% of them singletons. The sequencing sample was made of naive CD4+ T cells from blood. The origin of the receptors is a man younger than 40 in good health.

The chain recombines TRBV20-1 with TRBJ2-5; D is ambiguous. The V and J ends lost 6 bases and 4 bases respectively, with 3 bases between them. Germline CDR1 is DFQATT and CDR2 is SNEGSKA (reference sequence). This CDR3 is 9 amino acids long. This CDR3 reads CSAGETQYF. In nucleotides, the CDR3 is TGCAGTGCGGGAGAGACCCAGTACTTC.

The table lists this clone with a few counts. The rearrangement links TRBV29-1 to TRBJ2-7, with 7 bases aligning to TRBD2. Unmatched junction bases numbered 7, after V lost 7 bases and J lost 4 bases. This CDR3 is built from 12 residues. CDR1 and CDR2 (germline): SQVTM, ANQGSEA. The CDR3 here is CSARGSGYEQYF. The CDR3, as DNA: TGCAGCGCCCGGGGTAGCGGGTACGAGCAGTACTTC.

The chain links TRBV9 to TRBJ2-1; either TRBD1 or TRBD2 may supply D (5 bases each). Germline V gene sequence: CDR1 SGDLS, CDR2 YYNGEE. Between the trimmed V and J ends, which lost 6 bases and 7 bases, there was a span of 14 bases. This CDR3 is 13 amino acids long. DNA for the CDR3: TGTGCCAGCACCGGGACCCCAAAGAATGAGCAGTTCTTC. This translates into CASTGTPKNEQFF.

This clone was recorded a few times. The chain uses TRBV4-1 and TRBJ2-7; the match to TRBD2 covers 10 bases. The V gene's germline CDR1 is MGHRA and CDR2 YSYEKL. The J segment lost 3 bases and the V segment lost 0 bases, leaving 2 bases of the junction unmatched. This CDR3 spans 15 amino acids. CDR3 protein: CASSQEGLALYEQYF. The CDR3 DNA reads as TGCGCCAGCAGCCAAGAGGGACTAGCGCTCTACGAGCAGTACTTC.

This sequence joins TRBV29-1 and TRBJ2-1; the match to TRBD2 covers 8 bases. The CDR3 contains 13 residues. Germline CDR1 reads SQVTM; CDR2 reads ANQGSEA. The V gene end was trimmed by 4 bases and the J gene end by 4 bases; junction bases not matched to a gene: 3. The CDR3 sequence: CSVGGLGYNEQFF. Written as DNA, the CDR3 is TGCAGCGTTGGGGGACTAGGGTACAATGAGCAGTTCTTC.

The J gene is TRBJ1-6, the V gene TRBV9; no clear D gene. The CDR3 covers 15 residues. Deletions cut 4 bases from V and 7 bases from J, with 15 bases between. The V gene's germline CDR1 is SGDLS and CDR2 YYNGEE. CDR3 sequence: CASSLVGRRNSPLHF. As DNA, the CDR3 is TGTGCCAGCAGCCTAGTGGGGAGGAGGAATTCACCCCTCCACTTT.

The chain carries TRBV25-1 and TRBJ2-3, with D tentatively TRBD1 or TRBD2 (5 bases each). V shed 5 bases and J shed 2 bases, with 14 bases lying between them. This CDR3 has 15 residues. Looked up from germline, CDR1 is MGHDK and CDR2 is SYGVNS. This CDR3 is CASSKLWGFTDTQYF. Written as DNA, the CDR3 is TGTGCCAGCAGTAAACTTTGGGGGTTCACAGATACGCAGTATTTT.

In this sample, this clone turned up a few times. V gene TRBV20-1 combines with J gene TRBJ1-1; no reliable D call. CDR3 length: 11 residues. In germline, CDR1 is DFQATT, CDR2 SNEGSKA (reference sequence). V was pared by 3 bases and J by 2 bases, with 4 bases between. The CDR3 DNA is TGCAGTGCTAGGATCAACACTGAAGCTTTCTTT. Residues: CSARINTEAFF.